This T cell receptor (beta chain) stems from a study of T cell repertoires in cytomegalovirus infection. The study, taken as a whole, reports: In two of eight donors, the top clonotype was HLA-C-restricted CMV-specific. Individuals carrying CMV plus the relevant HLA were identified by cumulative frequency of public TCR beta families.

A word on this clonotype: Its antigen is still unknown.

TCRdb passed the reads through MiXCR, listing each CDR3 protein once. This table has 490,000 or so distinct CDR3 sequences, roughly 10% appearing once. Germline lookup yields CDR1 DFQATT and CDR2 SNEGSKA (reference sequence). The CDR3 length is 14 residues. Trimming left V 0 bases short and J 7 bases short, with 15 bases between. Sequences were obtained from PBMCs. This TCR was recovered from a human donor in good health (CMV status not recorded). Some clones in this sample may be carry-over from other donors' samples. J is TRBJ1-2 and V is TRBV20-1, with a possible D match to TRBD1 (6 bases). The CDR3 sequence: CSARDYPGVFGYTF. CDR3 nucleotides: TGCAGTGCTAGAGATTACCCAGGGGTGTTTGGCTACACCTTC.